Listed below are T cell receptor beta chains from one sample, sequenced in a study of cytomegalovirus exposure and HLA in healthy donors. Assay: immunoSEQ multiplex PCR; the TCRdb copy retains only in-frame clones and omits some. Counted here are about 64,000 clones, 85% occurring once; the ten biggest clones make up roughly 10%. The sample taken for sequencing was PBMCs. These TCRs come from a female donor in good health and CMV-seronegative. CDR3s include the opening cysteine and the closing phenylalanine or tryptophan. D genes are given only for firm matches. Size tells how often a clone was seen (once, few, many) or the class of an expanded clone, and some rows leave it out.

TRBJ2-7,NA,NA,TRBV18,14,TGTGCCAGCTCTCCCGACAGGACCACCTACGAGCAGTACTTC,CASSPDRTTYEQYF
TRBJ2-7,NA,NA,TRBV7-9,14,TGTGCCAGCAGCCTAACCACAGGGTCTCACGAGCAGTACTTC,CASSLTTGSHEQYF
TRBJ2-2,NA,once,TRBV27,15,TGTGCCAGCAGTTTCGTGACTAGTGGCACCGGGGAGCTGTTTTTT,CASSFVTSGTGELFF
TRBJ2-7,TRBD2,NA,TRBV4-3,18,TGCGCCAGCAGCCAAGATCTTAATGTGCGGGAGGGCCACGACGAGCAGTACTTC,CASSQDLNVREGHDEQYF
TRBJ1-1,TRBD1,once,TRBV27,15,TGTGCCAGCAGTTTAAGGCCAGGGGGTAACACTGAAGCTTTCTTT,CASSLRPGGNTEAFF
TRBJ2-1,NA,NA,TRBV13,14,TGTGCCAGCAGCTTACTCAGGGGACGCAATGAGCAGTTCTTC,CASSLLRGRNEQFF
TRBJ1-5,TRBD1,NA,TRBV28,16,TGTGCCAGCAGCAAAGGGGACAGGGGACGCTCCCGTCCCCAGCATTTT,CASSKGDRGRSRPQHF
TRBJ2-3,TRBD2,NA,TRBV14,23,TGTGCCAGCAGCCAAGAGGGAGTCGTACTAGCGGGGTTCCCCCGGGGTGGCACAGATACGCAGTATTTT,CASSQEGVVLAGFPRGGTDTQYF
TRBJ2-1,TRBD2,NA,TRBV2,13,TGTGCCAGCAGGGGACTAGCGGGCAATGAGCAGTTCTTC,CASRGLAGNEQFF
TRBJ1-5,NA,NA,TRBV7-3,14,TGTGCCAGCAGCTTATTGGCAGGGAATCAGCCCCAGCATTTT,CASSLLAGNQPQHF
TRBJ2-1,TRBD2,NA,TRBV30,16,TGTGCCTGGAGTGTTGAGGGACTAGCGGGGGACAATGAGCAGTTCTTC,CAWSVEGLAGDNEQFF
TRBJ2-3,NA,few,TRBV2,14,TGTGCCAGCAGTGTCCAGGGTCACACAGATACGCAGTATTTT,CASSVQGHTDTQYF
TRBJ2-5,TRBD1,NA,TRBV4-1,21,TGCGCCAGCAGCCAAGCGCCGTCGGGACAGGGGGCTCTAGCGTTGTTGGAGACCCAGTACTTC,CASSQAPSGQGALALLETQYF
TRBJ2-2,TRBD2,NA,TRBV29-1,15,TGCAGCTTTTACCGGGGGGGGCGAGGCACCGGGGAGCTGTTTTTT,CSFYRGGRGTGELFF
TRBJ1-4,NA,NA,TRBV4-2,17,TGTGCCAGCAGCCAAGATCTCGCGCAGGGGTATAATGAAAAACTGTTTTTT,CASSQDLAQGYNEKLFF
TRBJ2-1,NA,NA,TRBV10-3,16,TGTGCCATCAGAGACACAGGACGTTCGTCCTACAATGAGCAGTTCTTC,CAIRDTGRSSYNEQFF
TRBJ1-1,TRBD1,NA,TRBV5-6,14,TGTGCCAGCAGCCCGGGGGACAGGAACACTGAAGCTTTCTTT,CASSPGDRNTEAFF
TRBJ2-1,TRBD2,NA,TRBV9,16,TGTGCCAGCAGCGCGCAACTAGCGGGAGGGTGGAATGAGCAGTTCTTC,CASSAQLAGGWNEQFF
TRBJ1-1,NA,NA,TRBV10-3,14,TGTGCCATCAGTGTTTCTGGGGCCGACACTGAAGCTTTCTTT,CAISVSGADTEAFF
TRBJ1-4,TRBD1,NA,TRBV5-1,17,TGCGCCAGCAGCCCTTACCCGACAGGGCGTACTAATGAAAAACTGTTTTTT,CASSPYPTGRTNEKLFF
TRBJ1-6,NA,NA,TRBV27,13,TGTGCCAGCAGCGGAGGGTTGGGTTCACCCCTCCACTTT,CASSGGLGSPLHF
TRBJ1-5,TRBD1,NA,TRBV28,18,TGTGCCAGCAGTCGACAGGGAAAGCAAAGTTATAGCAATCAGCCCCAGCATTTT,CASSRQGKQSYSNQPQHF
TRBJ1-5,NA,NA,TRBV10-3,15,TGTGCCATCAGTGAGTCAGAGAGGGGCAATCAGCCCCAGCATTTT,CAISESERGNQPQHF
TRBJ2-2,NA,NA,TRBV5-4,14,TGTGCCAGCAGCTTGGGAGGGAACACCGGGGAGCTGTTTTTT,CASSLGGNTGELFF
TRBJ2-5,TRBD2,NA,TRBV9,15,TGTGCCAGCAGCCCCGTGGGGGACTACGGGGAGACCCAGTACTTC,CASSPVGDYGETQYF
TRBJ1-5,TRBD1,NA,TRBV5-1,17,TGCGCCAGCAGCTTGGCACAGGGGCCCTATAGCAATCAGCCCCAGCATTTT,CASSLAQGPYSNQPQHF
TRBJ1-2,NA,once,TRBV4-2,16,TGTGCCAGCAGCCAGTTTACAGGGAATACCAACTATGGCTACACCTTC,CASSQFTGNTNYGYTF
TRBJ1-1,TRBD1,NA,TRBV29-1,13,TGCAGCGTTGCTGGACAGGGGAAGACTGAAGCTTTCTTT,CSVAGQGKTEAFF
TRBJ2-7,TRBD1,once,TRBV27,15,TGTGCCAGCAGTTACGAACCAGGGGGCGTTTATGAGCAGTACTTC,CASSYEPGGVYEQYF
TRBJ1-1,TRBD1,NA,TRBV11-2,14,TGTGCCAGCAGCTGGGGACAGGGGAACACTGAAGCTTTCTTT,CASSWGQGNTEAFF